This T cell receptor beta chain was recorded in a study of blood T cell repertoires in COVID-19. Across the whole study: There were acute and convalescent COVID-19 samples, and they came from the United States, Italy and Spain. T cells, B-cell-depleted T cells, or PBMCs provided the cDNA or gDNA that served as material.

Trimming cost V 6 bases and J 5 bases; bases outside gene matches: 10. Germline-derived CDR1 and CDR2 are MNHEY and SMNVEV (reference sequence). This CDR3 has 16 amino acids. In the original analysis: Nucleated cell counts were estimated from reference gene primer amplification. The assay was immunoSEQ multiplex PCR, and TCRdb's table has in-frame clones only and misses some. That table is the source of V, J and clone size, and D and trimming were worked out from the DNA. The table includes 15,000 to 20,000 clones, about 85% detected once. The chain is built from TRBV27 and TRBJ1-6; 7 positions match TRBD1. Material for sequencing was peripheral blood. The origin of this receptor is a human donor in a cohort sampled during active COVID-19. CDR3 sequence: CASRSRQGYDNSPLHF. The DNA for the CDR3 is TGTGCCAGCAGATCGAGACAGGGTTACGATAATTCACCCCTCCACTTT.